The 16 T cell receptor beta chains below all came from one sample that was sequenced in a study of shared T cell receptors in the human thymus. The assay was immunoSEQ multiplex PCR, and TCRdb's table has in-frame clones only and misses some. The sample has hundreds of thousands of clones; 80% to 90% are singletons. The same data also contributed to another study, on human thymus T cells.

The material sequenced was thymocytes. These receptors originate from a boy younger than two with a congenital heart defect.

This chain joins TRBV5-5 and TRBJ1-1; D unresolved. V was cut by 0 bases and J by 4 bases, with 7 bases left in between. Germline V gene sequence: CDR1 SGHKS, CDR2 YYEKEE (reference sequence). The CDR3 consists of 13 residues. CDR3 region: CASSLVAGTEAFF. DNA of the CDR3: TGTGCCAGCAGCTTGGTAGCTGGCACTGAAGCTTTCTTT.

This chain joins TRBV15 and TRBJ2-1, with D maybe TRBD2 (5 bases). CDR1 is LNHNV, CDR2 YYDKDF, per germline (reference sequence). Trimming took 3 bases from V and 0 from J, leaving 15 bases between them. The CDR3 covers 17 residues. In nucleotides, the CDR3 is TGTGCCACCAGCAGCAAAATAGCGCCGAGCTCCTACAATGAGCAGTTCTTC. Its translation: CATSSKIAPSSYNEQFF.

The genes are TRBV2 and TRBJ2-7, with no clear D. This CDR3 has 11 residues. In germline, CDR1 is SNHLY, CDR2 FYNNEI. Deletions cut 5 bases from V and 3 bases from J, with 5 bases between. The CDR3 nucleotides are TGTGCCAGCAGTTTATACTACGAGCAGTACTTC. Translated: CASSLYYEQYF.

The V call is TRBV11-2, the J call TRBJ2-7, with 7 bases matching TRBD1. V was clipped by 5 bases and J by 3 bases; unmatched bases: 7. The CDR3 consists of 14 residues. Germline CDR1 reads SGHAT; CDR2 reads FQNNGV. The CDR3 loop reads CASSPLGQNYEQYF. CDR3 in DNA: TGTGCCAGCAGCCCTCTGGGACAGAACTACGAGCAGTACTTC. Variable domain in full (rest from reference TRBV11-2 and TRBJ2-7): EAGVAQSPRYKIIEKRQSVAFWCNPISGHATLYWYQQILGQGPKLLIQFQNNGVVDDSQLPKDRFSAERLKGVDSTLKIQPAKLEDSAVYLCASSPLGQNYEQYFGPGTRLTVT.

The chain carries TRBV5-6 and TRBJ2-5, with D perhaps TRBD1 (6 bases). The end of the DNA fits TRBJ2-7 better, so the J call may be wrong. This CDR3 spans 12 amino acids. Per the germline V gene, CDR1 is SGHDT and CDR2 is YYEEEE. The CDR3: CASSSTGYEQYF. The CDR3, as DNA: TGTGCCAGCAGCTCAACAGGGTACGAGCAGTACTTC.

The chain carries TRBV6-5 and TRBJ1-5, with TRBD1 matching 8 bases. The CDR3 consists of 14 residues. Germline-derived CDR1 and CDR2 are MNHEY and SVGAGI. V gave up 5 bases and J gave up 4 bases; unmatched junction bases: 4. The CDR3 bases are TGTGCCAGCAGTCGGACAGGGAATAATCAGCCCCAGCATTTT. Translating it yields CASSRTGNNQPQHF.

The V call is TRBV4-3, the J call TRBJ2-7, with TRBD2 matching over 9 bases. The CDR3 totals 15 residues. Germline V CDR1 and CDR2: LGHNA, YSLEER. Trimming cost V 5 bases and J 3 bases; bases outside gene matches: 8. The CDR3 here is CASSVRLAEIYEQYF. CDR3 bases: TGCGCCAGCAGCGTGCGACTAGCGGAGATCTACGAGCAGTACTTC.

The gene calls are TRBV7-2 and TRBJ1-6; 7 nucleotides agree with TRBD1. Trimming removed 4 bases from V and 8 bases from J; junction bases left unmatched: 8. There are 15 residues in the CDR3. CDR1 and CDR2 from the germline V gene are SGHTA and FQGNSA. CDR3 sequence: CASSYNRGIYSPLHF. In DNA, the CDR3 is TGTGCCAGCAGCTATAACAGGGGAATTTATTCACCCCTCCACTTT.

The DNA of the CDR3 is TGCGCCAGCAGCCTAGCGGGCTTTAGCTCCTACGAGCAGTACTTC. Its protein product is CASSLAGFSSYEQYF. This chain uses TRBV5-1 with TRBJ2-7; 8 nucleotides agree with TRBD2. The trim removed 4 bases at V and 0 bases at J, leaving 6 bases unmatched. This CDR3 is built from 15 residues. Germline V gene sequence: CDR1 SGHRS, CDR2 YFSETQ.

The V gene is TRBV4-3, the J gene TRBJ2-7; 13 bases match TRBD2. CDR3 size: 14 residues. V shed 4 bases and J 9 bases; nucleotides not matched to a gene: 6. In germline, CDR1 is LGHNA, CDR2 YSLEER. The chain's CDR3 is CASSPTSGRAWQYF. The CDR3 bases are TGCGCCAGCAGCCCCACTAGCGGGAGGGCCTGGCAGTACTTC.

This chain's CDR3 is CASSNRTGRSNQPQHF. CDR3 nucleotides: TGTGCCAGCAGCAACAGGACAGGGAGGAGCAATCAGCCCCAGCATTTT. The V and J genes are TRBV7-2 and TRBJ1-5; 8 bases line up with TRBD1. CDR3 length: 16 amino acids. V lost 5 bases, J lost 1 base, and 7 bases stayed unmatched. Per the germline V gene, CDR1 is SGHTA and CDR2 is FQGNSA. The whole variable domain, filled in from reference TRBV7-2 and TRBJ1-5, reads GAGVSQSPSNKVTEKGKDVELRCDPISGHTALYWYRQSLGQGLEFLIYFQGNSAPDKSGLPSDRFSAERTGGSVSTLTIQRTQQEDSAVYLCASSNRTGRSNQPQHFGDGTRLSIL.

This clone appeared a single time. The genes are TRBV15 and TRBJ2-6; tentatively, D is TRBD2 (6 bases). Trimming took 0 bases from V and 0 from J, leaving 12 bases between them. The CDR3 sequence is 18 residues long. From germline, CDR1 is LNHNV and CDR2 YYDKDF (reference sequence). CDR3 coding DNA: TGTGCCACCAGCAGAGATCTTCCCGGGGGCTCTGGGGCCAACGTCCTGACTTTC. It is translated as CATSRDLPGGSGANVLTF.

The V call is TRBV7-9, the J call TRBJ1-1; 8 bases align to TRBD1. This CDR3 is built from 16 residues. With V trimmed by 3 bases and J by 1 base, 7 bases remained unmatched. The germline V gene has CDR1 SEHNR and CDR2 FQNEAQ (reference sequence). The CDR3 sequence: CASSLDRVGENTEAFF. The CDR3 bases are TGTGCCAGCAGCTTGGACAGGGTCGGGGAGAACACTGAAGCTTTCTTT.

The V gene is TRBV27, the J gene TRBJ1-1, with D possibly matching TRBD1 (6 bases). The germline gives CDR1 MNHEY, CDR2 SMNVEV (reference sequence). V gave up 2 bases and J gave up 2 bases, with 12 bases separating them. This CDR3 is built from 15 residues. Written as DNA, the CDR3 is TGTGCCAGCAGTTTAGAGCTCAGGGGAAACACTGAAGCTTTCTTT. Translating gives CASSLELRGNTEAFF.

This chain joins TRBV5-6 and TRBJ2-7; 8 bases line up with TRBD1. There are 15 residues in the CDR3. Germline V gene lookup returns CDR1 SGHDT and CDR2 YYEEEE. J gave up 2 bases and V 2 bases, and 6 bases lay outside the gene matches. CDR3 residues: CASSLDRGPPYEQYF. The CDR3 DNA reads as TGTGCCAGCAGCTTAGACAGGGGACCCCCCTACGAGCAGTACTTC.

Only one count was recorded for this clone. In nucleotides, the CDR3 is TGCAGTGCTAGGGTGGAGGAGACGCAGTATTTT. Translating it yields CSARVEETQYF. The chain joins TRBV20-1 to TRBJ2-3, with D tentatively TRBD2 (5 bases). The V gene lost 3 bases and the J gene lost 9 bases, with 10 bases spanning the gap. CDR1 DFQATT and CDR2 SNEGSKA come from the germline V gene (reference sequence). The CDR3 is 11 residues long.